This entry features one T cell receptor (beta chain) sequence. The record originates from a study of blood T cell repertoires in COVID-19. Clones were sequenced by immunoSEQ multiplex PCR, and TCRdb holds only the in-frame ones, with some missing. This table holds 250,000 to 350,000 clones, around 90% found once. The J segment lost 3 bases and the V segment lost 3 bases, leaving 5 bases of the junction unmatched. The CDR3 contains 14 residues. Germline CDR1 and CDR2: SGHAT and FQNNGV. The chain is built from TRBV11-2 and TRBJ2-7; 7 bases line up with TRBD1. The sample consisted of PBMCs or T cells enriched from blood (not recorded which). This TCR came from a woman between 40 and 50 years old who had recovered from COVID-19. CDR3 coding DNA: TGTGCCAGCAGCTTGGAGACAGGGTACTACGAGCAGTACTTC. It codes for CASSLETGYYEQYF.